The T cell receptor (beta chain) described here comes from a study of cytomegalovirus exposure and HLA in healthy donors. Study-wide points: Later analysis identified a missense DCLRE1C variant that was linked to TCR beta V- and J-gene trimming. At a 0.05 false discovery rate, a later analysis found some 18,000 TCR beta sequences to be associated with HLA alleles.

Comment on this clone: Its antigen remains unknown.

The PCR used 60 Vbeta and 13 Jbeta primers. Using immunoSEQ multiplex PCR, the repertoire was profiled, and TCRdb retains in-frame clones only, with some absent. This sample has more than 85,000 clones, with roughly three quarters found just once. The junction had 8 bases not matched to a gene; V was cut back by 0 bases and J by 1 base. The CDR3 totals 18 residues. Germline CDR1 is SGHRS and CDR2 is YFSETQ. The rearrangement links TRBV5-1 to TRBJ2-2, with 8 bases identical to TRBD2. This clonotype was obtained from a middle-aged man in good health and CMV-seronegative. Sequenced: PBMCs. The CDR3 bases are TGCGCCAGCAGCTTGGAGGGAGCGACTAGCGTGAACACCGGGGAGCTGTTTTTT. This translates into CASSLEGATSVNTGELFF. The complete variable domain, with remaining parts taken from reference TRBV5-1 and TRBJ2-2, reads KAGVTQTPRYLIKTRGQQVTLSCSPISGHRSVSWYQQTPGQGLQFLFEYFSETQRNKGNFPGRFSGRQFSNSRSEMNVSTLELGDSALYLCASSLEGATSVNTGELFFGEGSRLTVL.